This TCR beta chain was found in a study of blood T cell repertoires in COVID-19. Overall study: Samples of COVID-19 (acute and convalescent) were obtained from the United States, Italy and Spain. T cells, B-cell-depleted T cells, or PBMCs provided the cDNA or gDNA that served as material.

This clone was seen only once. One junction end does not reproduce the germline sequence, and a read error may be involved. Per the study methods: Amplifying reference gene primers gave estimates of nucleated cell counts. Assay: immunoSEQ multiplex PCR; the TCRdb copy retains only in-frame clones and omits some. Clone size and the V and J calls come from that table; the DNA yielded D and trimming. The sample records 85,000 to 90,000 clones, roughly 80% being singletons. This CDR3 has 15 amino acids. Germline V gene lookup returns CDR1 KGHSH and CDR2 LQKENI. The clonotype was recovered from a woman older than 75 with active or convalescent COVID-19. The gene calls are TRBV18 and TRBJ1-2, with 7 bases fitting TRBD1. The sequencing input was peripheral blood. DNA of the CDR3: TGTGCCAGCTCCCCACCCGGGACAGCGAACTATGGCTACACCTTC. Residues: CASSPPGTANYGYTF.